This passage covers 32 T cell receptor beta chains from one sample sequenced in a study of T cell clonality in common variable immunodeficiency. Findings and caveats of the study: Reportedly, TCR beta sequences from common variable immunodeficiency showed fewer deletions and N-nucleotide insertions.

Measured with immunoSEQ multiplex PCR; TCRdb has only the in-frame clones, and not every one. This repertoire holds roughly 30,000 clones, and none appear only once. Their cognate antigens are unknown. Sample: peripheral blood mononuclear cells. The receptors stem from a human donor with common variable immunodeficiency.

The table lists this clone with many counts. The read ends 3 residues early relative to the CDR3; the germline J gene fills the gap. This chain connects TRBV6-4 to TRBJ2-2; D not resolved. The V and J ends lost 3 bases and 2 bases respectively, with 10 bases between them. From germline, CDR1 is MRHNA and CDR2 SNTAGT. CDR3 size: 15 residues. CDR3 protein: CASSESTVNTGELFF. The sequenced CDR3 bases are TGTGCCAGCAGTGAAAGTACGGTAAACACCGGGGAG.

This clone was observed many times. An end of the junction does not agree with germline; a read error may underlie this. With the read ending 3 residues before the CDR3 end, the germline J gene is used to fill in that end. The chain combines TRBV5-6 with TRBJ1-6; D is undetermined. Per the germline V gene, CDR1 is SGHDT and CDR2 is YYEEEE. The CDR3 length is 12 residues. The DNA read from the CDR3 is TGTGCCAGCAGCTCCTTTAATTCACCC. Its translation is CASSSFNSP. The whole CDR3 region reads CASSSFNSPLHF.

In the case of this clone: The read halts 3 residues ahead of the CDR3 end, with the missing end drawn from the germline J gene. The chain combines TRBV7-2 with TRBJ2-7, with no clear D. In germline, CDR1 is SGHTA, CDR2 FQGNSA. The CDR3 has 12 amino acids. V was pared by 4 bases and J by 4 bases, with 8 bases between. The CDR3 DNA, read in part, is TGTGCCAGCAGCTCCTCTCAGTACGAG. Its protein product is CASSSSQYE. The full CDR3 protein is CASSSSQYEQYF.

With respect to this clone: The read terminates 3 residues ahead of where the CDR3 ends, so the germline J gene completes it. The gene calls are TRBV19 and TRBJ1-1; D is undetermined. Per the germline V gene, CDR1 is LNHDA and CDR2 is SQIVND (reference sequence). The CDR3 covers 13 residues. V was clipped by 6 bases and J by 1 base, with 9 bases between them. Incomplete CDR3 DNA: TGTGCCAGTAGCCCACCGGGGAACACTGAA. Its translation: CASSPPGNTE. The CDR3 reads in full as CASSPPGNTEAFF.

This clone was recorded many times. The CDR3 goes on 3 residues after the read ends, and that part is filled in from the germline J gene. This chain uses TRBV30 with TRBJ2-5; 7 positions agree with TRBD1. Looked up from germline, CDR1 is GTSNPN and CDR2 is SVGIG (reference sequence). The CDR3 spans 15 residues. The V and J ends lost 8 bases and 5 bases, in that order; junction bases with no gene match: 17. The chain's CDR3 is CAVLPLDRVTETQYF. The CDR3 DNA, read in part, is TGTGCCGTCCTACCCCTCGACAGGGTCACCGAGACC.

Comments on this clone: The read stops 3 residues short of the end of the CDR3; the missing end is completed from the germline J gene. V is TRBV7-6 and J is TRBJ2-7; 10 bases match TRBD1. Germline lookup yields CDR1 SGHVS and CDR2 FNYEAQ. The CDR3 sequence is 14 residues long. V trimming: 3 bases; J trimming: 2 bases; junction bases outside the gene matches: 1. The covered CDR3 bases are TGTGCCAGCAGCTTTGGGACAGGGGCCTACGAG. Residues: CASSFGTGAYE. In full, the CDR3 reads CASSFGTGAYEQYF.

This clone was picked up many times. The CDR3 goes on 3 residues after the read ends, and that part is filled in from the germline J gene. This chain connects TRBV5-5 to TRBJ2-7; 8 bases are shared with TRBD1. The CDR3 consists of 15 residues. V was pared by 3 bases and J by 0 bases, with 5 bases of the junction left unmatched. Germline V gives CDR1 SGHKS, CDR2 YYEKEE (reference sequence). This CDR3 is CASSSRTGSSYEQYF. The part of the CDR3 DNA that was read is TGTGCCAGCAGCTCCAGGACAGGGAGCTCCTACGAG.

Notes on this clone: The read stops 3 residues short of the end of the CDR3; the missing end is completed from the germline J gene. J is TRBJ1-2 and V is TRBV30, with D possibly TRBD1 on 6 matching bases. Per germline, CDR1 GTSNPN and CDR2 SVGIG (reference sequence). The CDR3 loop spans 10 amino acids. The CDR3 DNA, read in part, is TGTGCCTGGTATACAGGGGGC. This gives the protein CAWYTGG. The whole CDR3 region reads CAWYTGGYTF.

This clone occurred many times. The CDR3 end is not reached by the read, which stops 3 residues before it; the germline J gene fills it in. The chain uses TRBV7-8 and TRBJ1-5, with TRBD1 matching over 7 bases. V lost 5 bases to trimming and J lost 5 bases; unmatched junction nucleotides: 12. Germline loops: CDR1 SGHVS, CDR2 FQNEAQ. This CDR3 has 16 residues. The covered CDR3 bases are TGTGCCAGCAGCCCGATACGGACAGGAGGCGATCAGCCC. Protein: CASSPIRTGGDQP. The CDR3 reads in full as CASSPIRTGGDQPQHF.

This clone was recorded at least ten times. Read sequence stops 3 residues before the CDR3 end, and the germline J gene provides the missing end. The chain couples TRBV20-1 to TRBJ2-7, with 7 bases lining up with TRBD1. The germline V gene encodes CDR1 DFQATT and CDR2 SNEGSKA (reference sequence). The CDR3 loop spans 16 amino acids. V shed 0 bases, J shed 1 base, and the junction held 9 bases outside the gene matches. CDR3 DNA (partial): TGCAGTGCTAGAGATTCTGTCAGGGGGTTATCCTACGAG. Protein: CSARDSVRGLSYE. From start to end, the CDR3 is CSARDSVRGLSYEQYF.

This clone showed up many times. CDR3 bases read: TGTGCCAGCTCACCACAGCCCCCTGGGGGCGCAGGCACTGAA. Translated, it gives CASSPQPPGGAGTE. From start to end, the CDR3 is CASSPQPPGGAGTEAFF. The chain employs TRBV18 and TRBJ1-1; possible D gene TRBD1, 6 bases. Read coverage stops 3 residues before the CDR3 terminus; the germline J gene supplies the remainder. Trimming pared 1 base from V and 4 bases from J, leaving 19 bases between. Germline V lookup: CDR1 KGHSH, CDR2 LQKENI. The CDR3 spans 17 residues. Together with reference TRBV18 and TRBJ1-1, the CDR3 gives the full variable domain: NAGVMQNPRHLVRRRGQEARLRCSPMKGHSHVYWYRQLPEEGLKFMVYLQKENIIDESGMPKERFSAEFPKEGPSILRIQQVVRGDSAAYFCASSPQPPGGAGTEAFFGQGTRLTVV.

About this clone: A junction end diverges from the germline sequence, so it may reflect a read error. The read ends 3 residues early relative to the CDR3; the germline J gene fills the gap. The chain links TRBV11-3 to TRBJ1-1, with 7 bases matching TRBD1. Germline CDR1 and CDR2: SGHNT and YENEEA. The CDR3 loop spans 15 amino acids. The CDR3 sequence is CASSVEQGIGAEAFF. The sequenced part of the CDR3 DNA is TGTGCCAGCAGCGTAGAACAGGGGATTGGCGCTGAA.

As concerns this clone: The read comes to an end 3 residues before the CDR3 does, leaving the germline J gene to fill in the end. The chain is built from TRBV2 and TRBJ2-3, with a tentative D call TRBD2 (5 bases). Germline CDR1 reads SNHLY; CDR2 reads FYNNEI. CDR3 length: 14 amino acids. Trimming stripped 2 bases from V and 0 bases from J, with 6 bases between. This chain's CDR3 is CASSERTSTDTQYF. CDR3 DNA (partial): TGTGCCAGCAGTGAAAGGACTAGCACAGATACG. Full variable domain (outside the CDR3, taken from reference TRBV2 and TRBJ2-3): EPEVTQTPSHQVTQMGQEVILRCVPISNHLYFYWYRQILGQKVEFLVSFYNNEISEKSEIFDDQFSVERPDGSNFTLKIRSTKLEDSAMYFCASSERTSTDTQYFGPGTRLTVL.

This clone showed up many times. The chain's CDR3 is CAISANTGELFF. The sequenced part of the CDR3 DNA is TGTGCCATCAGCGCGAACACCGGGGAG. The chain combines TRBV10-3 with TRBJ2-2; unclear D gene. With the read ending 3 residues before the CDR3 end, the germline J gene is used to fill in that end. The germline V and J ends were trimmed by 6 bases and 0 bases, with 2 bases remaining between them. This CDR3 contains 12 residues. Germline V gene sequence: CDR1 ENHRY, CDR2 SYGVKD.

The sequenced CDR3 bases are TGTGCCAGCTCACCACCTGTACAGGGCCTCTCGCGAGCTAACTATGGC. This gives the protein CASSPPVQGLSRANYG. The whole CDR3 sequence is CASSPPVQGLSRANYGYTF. The rearrangement joins TRBV18 to TRBJ1-2; a weak D match, TRBD1 (6 bases). The read halts 3 residues ahead of the CDR3 end, with the missing end drawn from the germline J gene. Germline loops: CDR1 KGHSH, CDR2 LQKENI. V lost 0 bases, J lost 0 bases, and 20 bases lay in between. CDR3 length equals 19 residues.

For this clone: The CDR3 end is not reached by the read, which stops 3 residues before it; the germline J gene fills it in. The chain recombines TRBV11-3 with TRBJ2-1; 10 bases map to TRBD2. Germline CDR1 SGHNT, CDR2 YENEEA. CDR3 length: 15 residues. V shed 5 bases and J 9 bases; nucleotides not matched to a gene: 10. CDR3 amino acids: CASSPSGRVQAEQFF. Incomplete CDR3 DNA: TGTGCCAGCAGCCCGAGCGGGAGGGTACAGGCTGAG.

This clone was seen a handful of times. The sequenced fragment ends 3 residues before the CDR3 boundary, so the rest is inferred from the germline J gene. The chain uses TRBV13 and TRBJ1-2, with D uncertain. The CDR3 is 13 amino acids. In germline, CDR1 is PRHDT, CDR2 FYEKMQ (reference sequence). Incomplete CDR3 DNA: TGTGCCAGCAGCCTAGAACAAAAATTGCGC. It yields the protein CASSLEQKLR. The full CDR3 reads CASSLEQKLRYTF.

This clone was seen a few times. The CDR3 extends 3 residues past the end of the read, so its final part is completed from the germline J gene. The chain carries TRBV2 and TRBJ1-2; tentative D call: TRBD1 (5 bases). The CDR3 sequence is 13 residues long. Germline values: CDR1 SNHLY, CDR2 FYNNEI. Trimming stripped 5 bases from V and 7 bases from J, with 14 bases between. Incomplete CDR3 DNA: TGTGCCAGCAGTAGGACAAGCCCGCCTGGC. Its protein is CASSRTSPPG. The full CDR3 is CASSRTSPPGYTF.

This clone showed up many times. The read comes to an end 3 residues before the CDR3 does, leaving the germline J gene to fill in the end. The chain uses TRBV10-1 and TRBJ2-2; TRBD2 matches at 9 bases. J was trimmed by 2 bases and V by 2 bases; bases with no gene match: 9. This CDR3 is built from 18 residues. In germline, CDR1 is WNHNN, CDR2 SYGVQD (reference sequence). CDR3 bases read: TGCGCCAGCAGTGAGGCGGGTAGCGGGAGATTAAACACCGGGGAG. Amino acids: CASSEAGSGRLNTGE. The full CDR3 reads CASSEAGSGRLNTGELFF.

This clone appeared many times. The sequenced part of the CDR3 DNA is TGTGCCAGCAGCCCGGACAGGAGCTCCTACGAG. Translating it yields CASSPDRSSYE. The whole CDR3 reads CASSPDRSSYEQYF. The V gene is TRBV5-4, the J gene TRBJ2-7, with 7 bases lining up with TRBD1. Coverage ceases 3 residues before the CDR3 finishes, and the germline J gene fills in the end. Looked up from germline, CDR1 is SGHNT and CDR2 is YYREEE (reference sequence). The CDR3 spans 14 residues. V gave up 4 bases and J gave up 0 bases; unmatched junction bases: 4.

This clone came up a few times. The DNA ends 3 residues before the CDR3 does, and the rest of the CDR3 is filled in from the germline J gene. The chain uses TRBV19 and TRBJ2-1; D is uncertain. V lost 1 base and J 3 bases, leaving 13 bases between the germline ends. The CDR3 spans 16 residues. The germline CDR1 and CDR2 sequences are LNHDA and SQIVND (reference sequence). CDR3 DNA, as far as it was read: TGTGCCAGTAGTATAGTTTCCCGAACCTACTACAATGAG. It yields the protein CASSIVSRTYYNE. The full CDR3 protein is CASSIVSRTYYNEQFF.

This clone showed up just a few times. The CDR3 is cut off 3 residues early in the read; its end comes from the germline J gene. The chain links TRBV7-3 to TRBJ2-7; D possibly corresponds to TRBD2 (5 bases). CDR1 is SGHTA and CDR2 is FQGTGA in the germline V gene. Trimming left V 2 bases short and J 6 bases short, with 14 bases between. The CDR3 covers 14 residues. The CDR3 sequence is CASSLGGSRGEQYF. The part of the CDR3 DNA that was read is TGTGCCAGCAGCTTAGGCGGGTCTAGAGGCGAG.

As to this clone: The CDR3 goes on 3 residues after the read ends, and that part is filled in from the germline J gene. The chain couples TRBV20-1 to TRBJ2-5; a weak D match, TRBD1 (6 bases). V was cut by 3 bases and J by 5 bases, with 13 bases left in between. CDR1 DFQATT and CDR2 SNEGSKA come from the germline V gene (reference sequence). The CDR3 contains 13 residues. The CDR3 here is CSASIWGRETQYF. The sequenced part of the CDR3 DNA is TGCAGTGCTAGTATTTGGGGGCGGGAGACC.

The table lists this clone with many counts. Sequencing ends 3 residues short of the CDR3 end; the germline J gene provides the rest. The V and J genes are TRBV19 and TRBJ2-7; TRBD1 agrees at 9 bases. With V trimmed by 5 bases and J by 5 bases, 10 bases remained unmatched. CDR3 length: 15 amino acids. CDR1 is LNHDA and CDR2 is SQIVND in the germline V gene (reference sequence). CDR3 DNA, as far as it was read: TGTGCCAGTAGTCCCCCGGGACAGGGTAAGGACGAG. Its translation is CASSPPGQGKDE. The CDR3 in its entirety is CASSPPGQGKDEQYF.

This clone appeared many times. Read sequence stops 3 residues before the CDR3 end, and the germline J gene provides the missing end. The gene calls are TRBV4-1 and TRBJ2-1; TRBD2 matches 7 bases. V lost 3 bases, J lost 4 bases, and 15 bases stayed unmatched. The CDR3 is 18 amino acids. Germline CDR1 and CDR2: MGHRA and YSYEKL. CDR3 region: CASSQVPGGEGRYNEQFF. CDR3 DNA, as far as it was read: TGCGCCAGCAGCCAGGTACCCGGAGGGGAGGGTCGATACAATGAG.

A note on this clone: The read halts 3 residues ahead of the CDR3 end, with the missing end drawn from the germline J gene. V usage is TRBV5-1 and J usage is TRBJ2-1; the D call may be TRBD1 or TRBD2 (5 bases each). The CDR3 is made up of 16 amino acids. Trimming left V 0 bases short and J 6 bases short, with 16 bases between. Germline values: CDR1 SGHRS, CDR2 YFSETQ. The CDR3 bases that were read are TGCGCCAGCAGCTTGGCTGGGAGCAGGGCTGGCAATGAG. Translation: CASSLAGSRAGNE. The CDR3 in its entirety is CASSLAGSRAGNEQFF.

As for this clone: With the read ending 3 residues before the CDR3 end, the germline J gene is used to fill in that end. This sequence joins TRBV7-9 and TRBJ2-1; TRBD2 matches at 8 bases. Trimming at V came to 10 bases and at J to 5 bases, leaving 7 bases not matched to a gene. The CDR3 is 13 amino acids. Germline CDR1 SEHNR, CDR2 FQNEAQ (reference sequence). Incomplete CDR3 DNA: TGTGCCACTAGGGATAGCGGGGACAATGAG. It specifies CATRDSGDNE. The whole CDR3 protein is CATRDSGDNEQFF.

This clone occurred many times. The CDR3 is CAWSAGLAANVLTF. Partial CDR3 DNA: TGTGCCTGGAGTGCAGGGCTGGCGGCCAACGTC. The chain uses TRBV30 and TRBJ2-6; possibly TRBD1 for D (5 bases). The CDR3 end lies 3 residues beyond the end of the read and is filled in from the germline J gene. This CDR3 spans 14 amino acids. CDR1 GTSNPN and CDR2 SVGIG come from the germline V gene (reference sequence). V dropped 1 base and J dropped 6 bases, with 10 bases sitting between them.

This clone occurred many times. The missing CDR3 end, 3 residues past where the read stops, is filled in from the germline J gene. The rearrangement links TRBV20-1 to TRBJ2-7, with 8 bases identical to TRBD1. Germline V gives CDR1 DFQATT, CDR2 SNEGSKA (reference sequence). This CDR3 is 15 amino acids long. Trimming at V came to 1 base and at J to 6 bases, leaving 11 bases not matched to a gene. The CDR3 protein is CSARAGGQGGSEQYF. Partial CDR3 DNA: TGCAGTGCTAGAGCAGGCGGACAGGGTGGTAGCGAG.

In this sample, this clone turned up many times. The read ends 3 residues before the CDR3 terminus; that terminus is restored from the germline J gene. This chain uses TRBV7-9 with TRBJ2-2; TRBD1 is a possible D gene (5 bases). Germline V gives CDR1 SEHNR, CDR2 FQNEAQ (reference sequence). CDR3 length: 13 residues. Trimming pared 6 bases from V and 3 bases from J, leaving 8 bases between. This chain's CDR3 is CASRQGDTGELFF. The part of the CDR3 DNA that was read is TGTGCCAGCAGACAAGGGGACACCGGGGAG.

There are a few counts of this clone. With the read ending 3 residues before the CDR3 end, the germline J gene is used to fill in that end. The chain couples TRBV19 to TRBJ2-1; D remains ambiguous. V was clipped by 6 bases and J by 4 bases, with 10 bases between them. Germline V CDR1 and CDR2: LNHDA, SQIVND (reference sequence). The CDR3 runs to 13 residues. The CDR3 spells CASSTTRYNEQFF. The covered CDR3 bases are TGTGCCAGTAGCACCACAAGATACAATGAG.

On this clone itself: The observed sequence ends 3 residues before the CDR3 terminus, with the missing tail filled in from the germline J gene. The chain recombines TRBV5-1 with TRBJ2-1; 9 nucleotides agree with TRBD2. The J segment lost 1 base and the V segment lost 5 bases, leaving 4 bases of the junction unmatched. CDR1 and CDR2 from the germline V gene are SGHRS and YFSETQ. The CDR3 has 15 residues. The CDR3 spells CASRVTSGSYNEQFF. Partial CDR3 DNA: TGCGCCAGCAGAGTCACTAGCGGGTCCTACAATGAG. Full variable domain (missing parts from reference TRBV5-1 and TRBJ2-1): KAGVTQTPRYLIKTRGQQVTLSCSPISGHRSVSWYQQTPGQGLQFLFEYFSETQRNKGNFPGRFSGRQFSNSRSEMNVSTLELGDSALYLCASRVTSGSYNEQFFGPGTRLTVL.